These 13 T cell receptor beta chains share one sample of origin, sequenced in a study of shared clonotypes between healthy human individuals. Assay: immunoSEQ multiplex PCR; the TCRdb copy retains only in-frame clones and omits some. Among hundreds of thousands of clones listed, 72% were seen once. The sample was memory CD4+ T cells sorted from blood. The subset: CD45RA-negative fraction. The receptors stem from a woman aged 25 to 39 in good health.

The gene calls are TRBV7-6 and TRBJ2-7; D perhaps matches TRBD2 (5 bases). V lost 1 base to trimming and J lost 1 base, with 14 bases between them. From germline, CDR1 is SGHVS and CDR2 FNYEAQ. This CDR3 spans 16 amino acids. The CDR3 sequence: CASSLELGLTSYEQYF. DNA for the CDR3: TGTGCCAGCAGCTTAGAACTAGGGCTCACGTCCTACGAGCAGTACTTC.

The rearrangement uses TRBV5-4 and TRBJ2-4; no reliable D call. Germline V gene lookup returns CDR1 SGHNT and CDR2 YYREEE (reference sequence). Trimming removed 4 bases at V and 0 bases at J, with 11 bases between. This CDR3 contains 15 residues. CDR3 in DNA: TGTGCCAGCAGCATGGGAATGCTAGCCAAAAACATTCAGTACTTC. This gives the protein CASSMGMLAKNIQYF.

V gene TRBV5-1 combines with J gene TRBJ2-7; D not certain. V was clipped by 4 bases and J by 1 base, with 12 bases between them. The CDR3 consists of 14 residues. CDR1 SGHRS and CDR2 YFSETQ come from the germline V gene. CDR3 nucleotide sequence: TGCGCCAGCAGCCTCGGTACAGCTTCCTACGAGCAGTACTTC. Translating gives CASSLGTASYEQYF.

The V gene is TRBV25-1, the J gene TRBJ2-7, with D possibly TRBD2 on 6 matching bases. This CDR3 comprises 13 residues. V was shortened by 4 bases and J by 1 base, with 8 bases between the two germline ends. In germline, CDR1 is MGHDK, CDR2 SYGVNS. As DNA, the CDR3 is TGTGCCAGCAGTGTTAGCGGTTCCTACGAGCAGTACTTC. It encodes CASSVSGSYEQYF.

The chain uses TRBV28 and TRBJ2-1; D ambiguous. There are 17 residues in the CDR3. Trimming left V 5 bases short and J 0 bases short, with 17 bases between. Germline CDR1 MDHEN, CDR2 SYDVKM. CDR3 loop: CASSRSGWDSSYNEQFF. The CDR3 region has the DNA TGTGCCAGCAGTCGCAGTGGGTGGGATAGCTCCTACAATGAGCAGTTCTTC.

CDR3 sequence (DNA): TGCGCCAGCAGCCACAGGGAGGCTGCAGGGGGATACACTGAAGCTTTCTTT. Its translation: CASSHREAAGGYTEAFF. This chain uses TRBV5-1 with TRBJ1-1; 7 bases are a match to TRBD1. With V trimmed by 4 bases and J by 3 bases, 15 bases remained unmatched. In germline, CDR1 is SGHRS, CDR2 YFSETQ. The CDR3 length is 17 residues.

In the case of this clone: Other DNA sequences in the same sample also yield this CDR3. CDR3 DNA: TGTGCCAGCAGCTTAGCGGGCTATGGCTACACCTTC. Its protein product is CASSLAGYGYTF. The gene calls are TRBV7-9 and TRBJ1-2, with no clear D. V gave up 0 bases and J gave up 4 bases, with 3 bases separating them. There are 12 residues in the CDR3. Germline CDR1 and CDR2: SEHNR and FQNEAQ (reference sequence).

This clone was seen a handful of times. The sample holds other DNA sequences that translate to the same CDR3. The genes are TRBV18 and TRBJ2-7; 8 bases line up with TRBD1. This CDR3 has 14 amino acids. CDR1 is KGHSH, CDR2 LQKENI, per germline. V shed 2 bases and J 0 bases; nucleotides not matched to a gene: 0. DNA for the CDR3: TGTGCCAGCTCACCAACAGGGGGCTCCTACGAGCAGTACTTC. Translating gives CASSPTGGSYEQYF.

The chain employs TRBV27 and TRBJ2-1; TRBD1 matches 7 bases. V was pared by 2 bases and J by 8 bases, with 9 bases of the junction left unmatched. CDR3 size: 15 residues. CDR1 MNHEY and CDR2 SMNVEV come from the germline V gene (reference sequence). As DNA, the CDR3 is TGTGCCAGCAGTTTAACAGGGGCCACCTTGGATGAGCAGTTCTTC. Translated: CASSLTGATLDEQFF.

This clone was seen a few times. This chain joins TRBV7-7 and TRBJ1-1, with D uncertain. Germline V CDR1 and CDR2: SSHAT, FNYEAQ (reference sequence). This CDR3 is 13 amino acids long. V lost 2 bases to trimming and J lost 1 base, with 5 bases between them. In nucleotides, the CDR3 is TGTGCCAGCAGCTTACAATGGAACACTGAAGCTTTCTTT. As protein: CASSLQWNTEAFF.

This clone appeared a single time. V is TRBV9 and J is TRBJ2-3, with D perhaps TRBD2 (6 bases). V was trimmed by 0 bases and J by 4 bases, leaving 15 bases between them. The CDR3 loop spans 16 amino acids. Germline CDR1 and CDR2: SGDLS and YYNGEE. The CDR3: CASSVEEGGLPDTQYF. In DNA, the CDR3 is TGTGCCAGCAGCGTAGAGGAGGGCGGCCTCCCAGATACGCAGTATTTT.

By sample share, this clone is medium-sized. The chain joins TRBV7-2 to TRBJ2-7, with D possibly matching TRBD2 (5 bases). V gave up 4 bases and J gave up 9 bases, with 19 bases separating them. From germline, CDR1 is SGHTA and CDR2 FQGNSA. This CDR3 region has 14 residues. The CDR3 loop reads CASSSLPSAGVQYF. DNA of the CDR3: TGTGCCAGCAGCTCCCTCCCAAGTGCCGGGGTGCAGTACTTC.

V usage is TRBV9 and J usage is TRBJ1-3, with D perhaps TRBD1 (5 bases). Trimming shortened V by 0 bases and J by 1 base, and 11 bases separated the two germline ends. The CDR3 consists of 16 residues. Germline loops: CDR1 SGDLS, CDR2 YYNGEE. The CDR3 sequence: CASSVVPGGSGNTIYF. The CDR3 region has the DNA TGTGCCAGCAGCGTAGTGCCCGGGGGTTCTGGAAACACCATATATTTT.